This entry lists 28 T cell receptor beta chains sequenced from one sample in a study of cytomegalovirus exposure and HLA in healthy donors. The PCR used 60 Vbeta and 13 Jbeta primers. Assay used: immunoSEQ multiplex PCR; TCRdb lists only in-frame clones, some missing. The sample consists of tens of thousands of clones, around 64% of them appearing once. Sequenced input: PBMCs. These receptor sequences come from a man aged 35-49 years in good health and CMV-seropositive.

The chain employs TRBV7-9 and TRBJ1-6; 12 bases are shared with TRBD1. The CDR3 runs 16 residues. J gave up 7 bases and V 5 bases, and 6 bases lay outside the gene matches. CDR1 SEHNR and CDR2 FQNEAQ come from the germline V gene (reference sequence). The CDR3 DNA reads as TGTGCCAGCAGCCCTTGGGACAGGGGGCGAAATTCACCCCTCCACTTT. It encodes CASSPWDRGRNSPLHF. The full variable domain, in which reference TRBV7-9 and TRBJ1-6 provide the parts outside the CDR3, is DTGVSQNPRHKITKRGQNVTFRCDPISEHNRLYWYRQTLGQGPEFLTYFQNEAQLEKSRLLSDRFSAERPKGSFSTLEIQRTEQGDSAMYLCASSPWDRGRNSPLHFGNGTRLTVT.

The CDR3 here is CAWSEFYKSENTEAFF. CDR3 coding DNA: TGTGCCTGGAGTGAATTTTATAAGTCAGAGAACACTGAAGCTTTCTTT. The rearrangement links TRBV30 to TRBJ1-1; D call uncertain. The CDR3 has 16 residues. Germline assignment: CDR1 GTSNPN and CDR2 SVGIG (reference sequence). The ends were cut back, 1 base at V and 1 base at J, with 16 bases in the middle.

The chain combines TRBV6-5 with TRBJ2-1; a weak D match, TRBD1 (6 bases). Germline loops: CDR1 MNHEY, CDR2 SVGAGI. This CDR3 comprises 13 residues. The ends were cut back, 4 bases at V and 8 bases at J, with 12 bases in the middle. In DNA form, the CDR3 reads TGTGCCAGCAGTTTCAAGGGGGTTCATGAGCAGTTCTTC. Amino acids: CASSFKGVHEQFF.

V is TRBV5-6 and J is TRBJ1-2; D is perhaps TRBD1 (5 bases). The germline V gene has CDR1 SGHDT and CDR2 YYEEEE. The CDR3 loop spans 12 amino acids. V dropped 4 bases and J dropped 4 bases, with 8 bases sitting between them. The CDR3 DNA reads as TGTGCCAGCAGCGAAGACAGCTATGGCTACACCTTC. This codes for CASSEDSYGYTF.

The rearrangement uses TRBV5-1 and TRBJ2-3; 13 nucleotides align to TRBD2. Trimming at V came to 0 bases and at J to 3 bases, leaving 4 bases not matched to a gene. Germline loops: CDR1 SGHRS, CDR2 YFSETQ. This CDR3 region has 17 residues. The CDR3 sequence is CASSLAGLAGVTDTQYF. CDR3 bases: TGCGCCAGCAGCTTGGCCGGACTAGCGGGGGTAACAGATACGCAGTATTTT.

This chain uses TRBV5-1 with TRBJ1-2; TRBD1 matches 7 bases. V lost 2 bases to trimming and J lost 5 bases; unmatched junction nucleotides: 6. The CDR3 sequence is 14 residues long. CDR1 SGHRS and CDR2 YFSETQ come from the germline V gene. The CDR3 loop is CASSFRDSDYGYTF. The CDR3 coding sequence is TGCGCCAGCAGCTTCCGGGACAGTGATTATGGCTACACCTTC.

The sample holds one count of this clone. The chain uses TRBV12-5 and TRBJ2-3; D not resolved. This CDR3 comprises 12 residues. Trimming stripped 3 bases from V and 4 bases from J, with 5 bases between. Germline V gene sequence: CDR1 LGHNT, CDR2 FRNRAP. CDR3 sequence reads: CASGFEADTQYF. DNA of the CDR3: TGTGCTAGTGGTTTTGAGGCAGATACGCAGTATTTT.

The chain joins TRBV27 to TRBJ2-7; D not certain. CDR1 is MNHEY, CDR2 SMNVEV, per germline (reference sequence). Trimming removed 2 bases at V and 3 bases at J, with 8 bases between. This CDR3 spans 13 amino acids. CDR3 nucleotides: TGTGCCAGCAGTTTAAACTCAATCTACGAGCAGTACTTC. Translated: CASSLNSIYEQYF.

This chain joins TRBV5-1 and TRBJ2-7, with a weak D call TRBD1 (5 bases). The CDR3 loop spans 10 amino acids. CDR1 SGHRS and CDR2 YFSETQ come from the germline V gene. For the CDR3, the DNA is TGCGCTCCATTGGGGCGCGAGCAGTACTTC. This sequence encodes CAPLGREQYF.

The chain is built from TRBV4-1 and TRBJ1-6, with D unclear. There are 17 residues in the CDR3. Trimming shortened V by 4 bases and J by 7 bases, and 20 bases separated the two germline ends. Germline CDR1 reads MGHRA; CDR2 reads YSYEKL. CDR3 DNA: TGCGCCAGCAGCCTCCTTCCCCTCCGGGGAAACAATTCACCCCTCCACTTT. Protein sequence: CASSLLPLRGNNSPLHF.

This clone has only a few counts. J is TRBJ2-2 and V is TRBV5-1; 7 nucleotides line up with TRBD1. Unmatched junction bases numbered 4, after V lost 3 bases and J lost 2 bases. This CDR3 contains 15 residues. Germline V gives CDR1 SGHRS, CDR2 YFSETQ. This CDR3 is CASSSGQTNTGELFF. The DNA of the CDR3 is TGCGCCAGCAGCTCGGGACAGACTAACACCGGGGAGCTGTTTTTT.

This clone came up a few times. The chain's CDR3 is CASSRTGDLNYGYTF. Here the CDR3 DNA reads TGTGCCAGTAGTAGGACAGGGGACTTGAACTATGGCTACACCTTC. V gene TRBV19 combines with J gene TRBJ1-2; 9 positions match TRBD1. The CDR3 is 15 amino acids. Germline-derived CDR1 and CDR2 are LNHDA and SQIVND (reference sequence). After removal of 4 bases from V and 2 bases from J, the junction contained 5 bases not matched to a gene.

The chain uses TRBV10-3 and TRBJ2-5; TRBD1 aligns across 9 bases. The DNA end is more similar to TRBJ2-7, so the J call may be wrong. The CDR3 has 14 residues. Germline loops: CDR1 ENHRY, CDR2 SYGVKD. DNA of the CDR3: TGTGCCATCAGTGACGGACAGGGGACCTACGAGCAGTACTTC. As protein: CAISDGQGTYEQYF.

This chain joins TRBV14 and TRBJ1-6; a possible D gene is TRBD1 (6 bases). Per the germline V gene, CDR1 is SGHDN and CDR2 is FVKESK. V lost 2 bases and J 7 bases, leaving 15 bases between the germline ends. This CDR3 spans 16 amino acids. In nucleotides, the CDR3 is TGTGCCAGCAGCCAAAACAGGGTTGTCCGGAATTCACCCCTCCACTTT. It encodes CASSQNRVVRNSPLHF.

This clone was seen a handful of times. CDR3 sequence: CASSLGGLAKNIQYF. The CDR3 DNA is TGCGCCAGCAGCTTGGGGGGGCTAGCCAAAAACATTCAGTACTTC. The rearrangement joins TRBV5-1 to TRBJ2-4; tentative D call: TRBD1 (6 bases). CDR1 and CDR2 from the germline V gene are SGHRS and YFSETQ. Trimming left V 0 bases short and J 0 bases short, with 7 bases between. The CDR3 extends over 15 amino acids.

This clone was found a few times. The chain recombines TRBV7-9 with TRBJ1-5, with D uncertain. The CDR3 has 17 amino acids. V lost 0 bases, J lost 3 bases, and 15 bases lay in between. Germline V gene sequence: CDR1 SEHNR, CDR2 FQNEAQ (reference sequence). DNA for the CDR3: TGTGCCAGCAGCTTAGCGCGGGTGGGCCGACCCAATCAGCCCCAGCATTTT. It is translated as CASSLARVGRPNQPQHF. The entire variable domain, with the rest obtained from reference TRBV7-9 and TRBJ1-5, is as follows: DTGVSQNPRHKITKRGQNVTFRCDPISEHNRLYWYRQTLGQGPEFLTYFQNEAQLEKSRLLSDRFSAERPKGSFSTLEIQRTEQGDSAMYLCASSLARVGRPNQPQHFGDGTRLSIL.

The CDR3 loop reads CASSYSLTYEQYF. For the CDR3, the DNA is TGTGCCAGCAGTTACTCGCTAACCTACGAGCAGTACTTC. This chain joins TRBV6-5 and TRBJ2-7; D not certain. Trimming cost V 0 bases and J 2 bases, with 5 bases left between them. In germline, CDR1 is MNHEY, CDR2 SVGAGI. CDR3 length: 13 amino acids.

This sequence joins TRBV19 and TRBJ2-1; TRBD1 is a possible D gene (5 bases). From germline, CDR1 is LNHDA and CDR2 SQIVND (reference sequence). The V end was cut by 3 bases, the J end by 0 bases, with 9 bases between. The CDR3 length is 15 residues. The CDR3 sequence is CASSIQTVSYNEQFF. CDR3 DNA sequence: TGTGCCAGTAGTATCCAGACAGTCTCCTACAATGAGCAGTTCTTC.

Only a few counts were recorded for this clone. This chain uses TRBV2 with TRBJ1-2; D remains ambiguous. This CDR3 region has 12 residues. Germline values: CDR1 SNHLY, CDR2 FYNNEI. V gave up 4 bases and J gave up 2 bases, with 5 bases separating them. The CDR3 nucleotides read TGTGCCAGCAGTGGACAAAACTATGGCTACACCTTC. Translating it yields CASSGQNYGYTF.

The genes are TRBV14 and TRBJ2-2; D not certain. Per the germline V gene, CDR1 is SGHDN and CDR2 is FVKESK. V was cut by 0 bases and J by 0 bases, with 14 bases left in between. The CDR3 has 18 residues. Written as DNA, the CDR3 is TGTGCCAGCAGCCAAGAATTTGTCAGTGACACGAACACCGGGGAGCTGTTTTTT. Protein product: CASSQEFVSDTNTGELFF.

The chain carries TRBV28 and TRBJ1-2; D perhaps matches TRBD1 (6 bases). Germline V gene sequence: CDR1 MDHEN, CDR2 SYDVKM. Deletions cut 3 bases from V and 2 bases from J, with 10 bases between. CDR3 size: 14 residues. The CDR3 nucleotides read TGTGCCAGCAGTTTCACTGGGGGCAACTATGGCTACACCTTC. Protein product: CASSFTGGNYGYTF.

This rearrangement joins TRBV11-3 to TRBJ2-7; D perhaps matches TRBD1 (5 bases). Trimming left V 5 bases short and J 2 bases short, with 16 bases between. The germline V gene encodes CDR1 SGHNT and CDR2 YENEEA. This CDR3 region has 15 residues. CDR3 nucleotide sequence: TGTGCCAGCAGCCACAGGCACAGGACGGCCTACGAGCAGTACTTC. It translates to CASSHRHRTAYEQYF. Combining the CDR3 with reference TRBV11-3 and TRBJ2-7 gives the whole variable domain EAGVVQSPRYKIIEKKQPVAFWCNPISGHNTLYWYLQNLGQGPELLIRYENEEAVDDSQLPKDRFSAERLKGVDSTLKIQPAELGDSAVYLCASSHRHRTAYEQYFGPGTRLTVT.

This chain connects TRBV15 to TRBJ1-1; a weak D match, TRBD1 (6 bases). V was shortened by 0 bases and J by 1 base, with 6 bases between the two germline ends. CDR3 length equals 14 residues. Germline V gives CDR1 LNHNV, CDR2 YYDKDF (reference sequence). The CDR3 loop reads CATSREDRNTEAFF. The CDR3 region has the DNA TGTGCCACCAGCAGAGAGGACAGGAACACTGAAGCTTTCTTT.

CDR3 protein: CASSLSGVNEQYF. The CDR3 DNA is TGTGCCAGCAGTTTATCCGGGGTTAACGAGCAGTACTTC. This chain links TRBV28 with TRBJ2-7; tentative D call: TRBD2 (5 bases). Germline V CDR1 and CDR2: MDHEN, SYDVKM. The CDR3 spans 13 residues. The V end was cut by 1 base, the J end by 5 bases, with 9 bases between.

J is TRBJ2-7 and V is TRBV6-5, with no clear D. This CDR3 is 12 amino acids long. The germline V and J ends were trimmed by 6 bases and 4 bases, with 10 bases remaining between them. Germline CDR1 and CDR2: MNHEY and SVGAGI. This chain's CDR3 is CASSETFYEQYF. In DNA form, the CDR3 reads TGTGCCAGCAGCGAAACATTTTACGAGCAGTACTTC.

The chain uses TRBV7-2 and TRBJ1-5, with unresolved D. CDR1 is SGHTA, CDR2 FQGNSA, per germline. This CDR3 comprises 14 residues. V was trimmed by 1 base and J by 7 bases, leaving 11 bases between them. Here the CDR3 reads CASSLEGGRQPQHF. DNA for the CDR3: TGTGCCAGCAGCTTAGAGGGAGGGCGGCAGCCCCAGCATTTT.

V usage is TRBV7-9 and J usage is TRBJ1-4; 8 bases agree with TRBD1. The length of the CDR3 is 16 residues. CDR1 and CDR2 (germline): SEHNR, FQNEAQ (reference sequence). The ends lost 5 bases at V and 4 bases at J; junction bases unmatched: 9. This CDR3 reads CASSAAGTGHNEKLFF. For the CDR3, the DNA is TGTGCCAGCAGCGCCGCAGGGACAGGTCATAATGAAAAACTGTTTTTT.

The chain joins TRBV6-1 to TRBJ2-4; D is undetermined. This CDR3 contains 15 residues. V was shortened by 3 bases and J by 0 bases, with 9 bases between the two germline ends. Per the germline V gene, CDR1 is MNHNS and CDR2 is SASEGT. The CDR3 nucleotides read TGTGCCAGCAGTGAGGGCAGCCCAGCCAAAAACATTCAGTACTTC. This encodes CASSEGSPAKNIQYF.